This T cell receptor (beta chain) was found in a study of blood T cell repertoires in COVID-19. Across the whole study: In each case, the material was cDNA or gDNA derived from T cells, B-cell-depleted T cells, or PBMCs.

Trimming at V came to 5 bases and at J to 3 bases, leaving 11 bases not matched to a gene. The CDR3 extends over 16 amino acids. Germline lookup yields CDR1 MNHEY and CDR2 SVGEGT. Profiled with immunoSEQ multiplex PCR; TCRdb holds only in-frame clones, not every one. The table has around 190,000 clones, 86% seen once. The rearrangement links TRBV6-2 or TRBV6-3 to TRBJ1-2; 8 bases match TRBD1. Input material: peripheral blood. The receptor comes from a man between 65 and 85 years old with active or convalescent COVID-19. CDR3 DNA sequence: TGTGCCAGCAGTCCACTCCGGGGGACAGGTGACTATGGCTACACCTTC. Encoded protein: CASSPLRGTGDYGYTF.